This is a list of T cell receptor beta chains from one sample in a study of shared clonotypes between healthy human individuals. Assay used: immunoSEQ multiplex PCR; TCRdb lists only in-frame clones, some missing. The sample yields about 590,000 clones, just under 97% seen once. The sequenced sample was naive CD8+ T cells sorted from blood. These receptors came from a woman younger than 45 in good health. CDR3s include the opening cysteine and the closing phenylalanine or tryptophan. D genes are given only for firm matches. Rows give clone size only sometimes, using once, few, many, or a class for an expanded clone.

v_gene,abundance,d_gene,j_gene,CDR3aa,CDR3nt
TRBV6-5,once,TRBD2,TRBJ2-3,CASSWFSGSRTDTQYF,TGTGCCAGCAGTTGGTTTAGCGGGAGTCGCACAGATACGCAGTATTTT
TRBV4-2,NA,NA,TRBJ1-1,CASSQTQMNTEAFF,TGTGCCAGCAGCCAAACACAGATGAACACTGAAGCTTTCTTT
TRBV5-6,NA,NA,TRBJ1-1,CASSLPTPAPNTEAFF,TGTGCCAGCAGCTTGCCCACCCCTGCCCCGAACACTGAAGCTTTCTTT
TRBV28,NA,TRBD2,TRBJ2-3,CASSLLAGGSTDTQYF,TGTGCCAGCAGTTTATTGGCGGGAGGGAGCACAGATACGCAGTATTTT
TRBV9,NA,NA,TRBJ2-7,CASSVGSTGNYEQYF,TGTGCCAGCAGCGTAGGATCAACAGGGAATTACGAGCAGTACTTC
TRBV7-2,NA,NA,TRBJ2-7,CASSLSAGPTYEQYF,TGTGCCAGCAGCTTATCGGCGGGCCCTACCTACGAGCAGTACTTC
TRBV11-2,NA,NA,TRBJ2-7,CASSLGVAYEQYF,TGTGCCAGCAGCTTGGGGGTCGCCTACGAGCAGTACTTC
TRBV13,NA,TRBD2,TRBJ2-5,CASSFGGSGETQYF,TGTGCCAGCAGCTTCGGCGGGAGTGGGGAGACCCAGTACTTC
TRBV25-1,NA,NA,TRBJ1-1,CASSLQANTEAFF,TGTGCCAGCAGTTTGCAGGCAAACACTGAAGCTTTCTTT
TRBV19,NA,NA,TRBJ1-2,CASSIVVNKIYGYTF,TGTGCCAGTAGTATAGTCGTGAACAAGATCTATGGCTACACCTTC
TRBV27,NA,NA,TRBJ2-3,CASSPTTSRSDTQYF,TGTGCCAGCAGTCCAACCACGTCCAGGTCGGATACGCAGTATTTT
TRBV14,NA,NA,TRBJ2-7,CASSQWGARAYEQYF,TGTGCCAGCAGCCAGTGGGGAGCGAGGGCCTACGAGCAGTACTTC
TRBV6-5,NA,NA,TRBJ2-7,CASRMAPSSYEQYF,TGTGCCAGCAGGATGGCCCCGAGCTCCTACGAGCAGTACTTC
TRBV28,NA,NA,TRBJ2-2,CASSLPPKGNTGELFF,TGTGCCAGCAGTTTACCCCCAAAGGGGAACACCGGGGAGCTGTTTTTT
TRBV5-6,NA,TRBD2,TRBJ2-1,CASSGIAGGYNEQFF,TGTGCCAGCAGCGGAATAGCGGGGGGTTACAATGAGCAGTTCTTC
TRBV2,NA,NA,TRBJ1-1,CASSDGAAEAFF,TGTGCCAGCAGTGATGGGGCGGCTGAAGCTTTCTTT
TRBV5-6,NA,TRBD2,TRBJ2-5,CASSLAPGLASEETQYF,TGTGCCAGCAGCTTGGCCCCGGGACTAGCTTCTGAAGAGACCCAGTACTTC
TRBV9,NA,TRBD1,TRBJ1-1,CASSFGQGRTEAFF,TGTGCCAGCAGCTTTGGACAGGGAAGAACTGAAGCTTTCTTT
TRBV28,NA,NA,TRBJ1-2,CASSEGGHYGYTF,TGTGCCAGCAGCGAGGGGGGGCACTATGGCTACACCTTC
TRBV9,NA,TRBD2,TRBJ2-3,CASSSGLAGGVTDTQYF,TGTGCCAGCAGCTCAGGACTAGCGGGAGGGGTAACAGATACGCAGTATTTT
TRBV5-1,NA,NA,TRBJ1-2,CASSLETGLYGYTF,TGCGCCAGCAGCTTGGAAACAGGGCTCTATGGCTACACCTTC